A single T cell receptor (beta chain) is shown here with its context. Its antigen remains unknown. This entry belongs to a study of CD8+CD57+ T cells in acquired aplastic anemia. Overall study findings and caveats: Patients were compared with controls for CD8+ Simpson's diversity, and no significant difference emerged. Patients and controls shared twenty-nine CD8+ CDR3 sequences.

The authors sequenced patients whose flow cytometry had shown CD8+CD57+ cell expansion. Every one of the patients had aplastic anemia (severe, acquired). The J segment lost 6 bases and the V segment lost 3 bases, leaving 2 bases of the junction unmatched. Germline-derived CDR1 and CDR2 are SGHVS and FNYEAQ. The length of the CDR3 is 13 residues. Profiles of TCR beta VDJ and CDR3 were generated from a genomic DNA template. MiXCR, applied by TCRdb to the reads, yields one record per CDR3 protein. This sample has hundreds of thousands of distinct CDR3 sequences, with less than 35% found just once. The sequenced material came from sorted CD4+, CD8+, or CD8+CD57+ T cells (not recorded which) from PBMCs. The chain links TRBV7-6 to TRBJ2-3; 8 bases match TRBD2. This TCR came from a human donor with aplastic anemia. CDR3 region: CASSFSGSDTQYF. CDR3 coding DNA: TGTGCCAGCAGCTTCAGCGGGAGTGATACGCAGTATTTT.